This TCR beta chain was identified in a study of blood T cell repertoires in COVID-19. Generated by immunoSEQ multiplex PCR, the TCRdb table keeps only in-frame clones and is missing some. This table has about 87,000 clones, around 86% appearing once. CDR3 length equals 18 residues. V was clipped by 1 base and J by 2 bases; unmatched bases: 13. Looked up from germline, CDR1 is LGHDT and CDR2 is YNNKEL (reference sequence). Sequenced material: peripheral blood. The gene calls are TRBV3-1 (or the pseudogene TRBV3-2) and TRBJ1-2; 7 positions match TRBD1. The clonotype comes from a woman of 80 years or more with acute or convalescent COVID-19. CDR3 DNA sequence: TGTGCCAGCAGCCAAGTCCTTATGGCGACAGGGCGCAACTATGGCTACACCTTC. Amino acids: CASSQVLMATGRNYGYTF.